This TCR beta chain was profiled in a study of control samples from healthy donors and cancer patients. Repertoires were generated with immunoSEQ multiplex PCR, while TCRdb's copy carries only in-frame clones and drops some. The profile shows around 150,000 clones, just over 85% of them singletons. The germline V gene encodes CDR1 LGHNA and CDR2 YSLEER. This CDR3 region has 16 residues. Unmatched junction bases numbered 8, after V lost 0 bases and J lost 8 bases. This sequence joins TRBV4-3 and TRBJ2-1; 9 bases line up with TRBD2. Input material: blood. The clonotype originates from a man in his late teens or twenties in good health. CDR3 sequence: CASSQDPSGGWDEQFF. The CDR3 DNA reads as TGCGCCAGCAGCCAAGATCCCAGCGGGGGGTGGGATGAGCAGTTCTTC.